These 5 T cell receptor beta chains were all obtained from the same sample, sequenced in a study of shared clonotypes between healthy human individuals. Method: immunoSEQ multiplex PCR; TCRdb's copy keeps in-frame clones and lacks some. Of 2 million to 2.5 million clones in the sample, 95% were seen once. The specimen sequenced was naive CD4+ T cells sorted from blood. Noted subset: CD45RA+ positively selected. These receptors originate from a young man in good health.

Regarding this clone: Additional DNA sequences in this sample encode the identical CDR3. The chain links TRBV6-6 to TRBJ2-3, with 7 bases fitting TRBD2. After removal of 2 bases from V and 1 base from J, the junction contained 3 bases not matched to a gene. CDR3 length: 15 residues. CDR1 is MNHNY and CDR2 is SVGAGI in the germline V gene (reference sequence). CDR3 protein: CASSYATSGTDTQYF. CDR3 DNA sequence: TGTGCCAGCAGTTACGCAACTAGCGGCACAGATACGCAGTATTTT.

The CDR3: CASSYGDSNQPQHF. The DNA for the CDR3 is TGCGCCAGCAGCTACGGGGATAGCAATCAGCCCCAGCATTTT. This rearrangement joins TRBV5-1 to TRBJ1-5, with D unclear. Germline CDR1 and CDR2: SGHRS and YFSETQ. V lost 3 bases and J lost 0, with 7 bases in between. The CDR3 extends over 14 amino acids.

Turning to this clone: In the same sample, other DNA sequences code for this CDR3. The rearrangement joins TRBV19 to TRBJ1-1; 7 nucleotides line up with TRBD1. J was trimmed by 0 bases and V by 5 bases; bases with no gene match: 3. Germline CDR1 LNHDA, CDR2 SQIVND (reference sequence). The CDR3 has 14 residues. CDR3 amino acids: CASSAGTVNTEAFF. CDR3 DNA sequence: TGTGCCAGTAGTGCCGGGACAGTGAACACTGAAGCTTTCTTT.

As to this clone: Other DNA sequences within the sample encode an identical CDR3. This chain joins TRBV6-1 and TRBJ1-1; D unclear. Germline lookup yields CDR1 MNHNS and CDR2 SASEGT. The CDR3 loop spans 11 amino acids. The germline V and J ends were trimmed by 4 bases and 2 bases, with 2 bases remaining between them. The CDR3 spells CASSVNTEAFF. The CDR3 DNA reads TGTGCCAGCAGTGTAAACACTGAAGCTTTCTTT.

The V call is TRBV18, the J call TRBJ2-1, with 12 bases fitting TRBD2. Germline assignment: CDR1 KGHSH and CDR2 LQKENI. CDR3 length equals 15 residues. V lost 5 bases and J lost 3; bases outside the gene matches: 2. CDR3 DNA sequence: TGTGCCAGCTCAGGACTAGCGGGGCGCTACAATGAGCAGTTCTTC. Its translation is CASSGLAGRYNEQFF.